This T cell receptor beta chain was sequenced for a study of shared clonotypes between healthy human individuals. Study background: Participating donors consisted of two women and a few men aged 18 to 49. Each donor's CD4 naive and CD4 memory cells filled three plates apiece, CD8 naive two, and CD8 memory one.

Study-wide results and caveats: About 5% of naive CD4 clonotypes were common to a few donors.

On sorted subsets, replicate PCRs used about 200 ng DNA, or 27,000 or so T cell genomes. TCRdb's table, derived via immunoSEQ multiplex PCR, lists solely in-frame clones and lacks some. The sample contains about 2.1 million clones, 93% of which appear only once. Concerning this clone: Its antigen is still unknown.

Naivety among CD8 cells was defined by CD45RO negativity and positive CCR7 selection, thereby excluding terminally differentiated effector memory CD45RA+ cells. Trimming removed 2 bases from V and 4 bases from J, with 12 bases in between. Germline V gene sequence: CDR1 SEHNR, CDR2 FQNEAQ (reference sequence). This CDR3 comprises 14 residues. The sequence derives from a man between 18 and 35 years old in good health. Some clones in this sample may be carry-over from other donors' samples. What was sequenced was naive CD8+ T cells from PBMCs. The V call is TRBV7-9, the J call TRBJ2-7; tentatively, D is TRBD2 (5 bases). In DNA, the CDR3 is TGTGCCAGCAGCTTATGGGATCGGGATTACGAGCAGTACTTC. This sequence encodes CASSLWDRDYEQYF. Looking up the rest from reference TRBV7-9 and TRBJ2-7 gives the full variable domain: DTGVSQNPRHKITKRGQNVTFRCDPISEHNRLYWYRQTLGQGPEFLTYFQNEAQLEKSRLLSDRFSAERPKGSFSTLEIQRTEQGDSAMYLCASSLWDRDYEQYFGPGTRLTVT.